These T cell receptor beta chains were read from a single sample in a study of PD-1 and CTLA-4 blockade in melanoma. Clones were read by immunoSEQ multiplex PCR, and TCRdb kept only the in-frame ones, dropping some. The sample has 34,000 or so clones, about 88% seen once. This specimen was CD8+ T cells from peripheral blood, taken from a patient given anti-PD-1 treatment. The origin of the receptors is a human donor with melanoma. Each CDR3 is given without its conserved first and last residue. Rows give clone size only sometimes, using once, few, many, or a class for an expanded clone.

cdr3_aa: ASSPEGVGTGELF
clone_size: .
v_call: TRBV28
j_call: TRBJ2-2

cdr3_aa: ASSEDPGGMFGYT
clone_size: .
v_call: TRBV6-1
j_call: TRBJ1-2

cdr3_aa: SVASAGAAPSELF
clone_size: .
v_call: TRBV29-1
j_call: TRBJ2-2

cdr3_aa: ASSSNTEAF
clone_size: .
v_call: TRBV28
j_call: TRBJ1-1

cdr3_aa: ASSLRARGNTEAF
clone_size: .
v_call: TRBV13
j_call: TRBJ1-1

cdr3_aa: ASSQGVTGVFTEAF
clone_size: .
v_call: TRBV14
j_call: TRBJ1-1

cdr3_aa: ASNTTPTGGPIRRNTIY
clone_size: once
v_call: TRBV10-1
j_call: TRBJ1-3

cdr3_aa: ASSPPRTGRWELF
clone_size: few
v_call: TRBV5-1
j_call: TRBJ2-2

cdr3_aa: ASSLDQAGDRYGYT
clone_size: .
v_call: TRBV7-2
j_call: TRBJ1-2

cdr3_aa: ASSLADRDNSPLH
clone_size: .
v_call: TRBV18
j_call: TRBJ1-6

cdr3_aa: ASSQGRLYYGYT
clone_size: .
v_call: TRBV14
j_call: TRBJ1-2

cdr3_aa: ASSIAGSYNEQF
clone_size: .
v_call: TRBV19
j_call: TRBJ2-1

cdr3_aa: ASSQEPASTGDDGYT
clone_size: .
v_call: TRBV4-3
j_call: TRBJ1-2

cdr3_aa: ASSLASGTDQFGYT
clone_size: once
v_call: TRBV7-6
j_call: TRBJ1-2

cdr3_aa: AWSVGGTEAF
clone_size: .
v_call: TRBV30
j_call: TRBJ1-1

cdr3_aa: ASSLSISTQY
clone_size: .
v_call: TRBV28
j_call: TRBJ2-3

cdr3_aa: ASNRERGGNQPQH
clone_size: .
v_call: TRBV28
j_call: TRBJ1-5

cdr3_aa: ASSSRTSELETQY
clone_size: once
v_call: TRBV7-9
j_call: TRBJ2-5

cdr3_aa: ASSVAGSYEQY
clone_size: .
v_call: TRBV9
j_call: TRBJ2-7

cdr3_aa: ASSLEQWDTQY
clone_size: .
v_call: TRBV7-8
j_call: TRBJ2-3

cdr3_aa: ASSQDLEGSQETQY
clone_size: .
v_call: TRBV3-1/TRBV3-2
j_call: TRBJ2-5

cdr3_aa: AWWAGHTEAF
clone_size: .
v_call: TRBV30
j_call: TRBJ1-1

cdr3_aa: ASRDTTYEQY
clone_size: .
v_call: TRBV19
j_call: TRBJ2-7

cdr3_aa: ASSYTWVTADNYGYT
clone_size: once
v_call: TRBV5-6
j_call: TRBJ1-2

cdr3_aa: ASSVNKRGSHNEQF
clone_size: .
v_call: TRBV9
j_call: TRBJ2-1

cdr3_aa: ASSNPLPGYSNQPQH
clone_size: few
v_call: TRBV3-1/TRBV3-2
j_call: TRBJ1-5

cdr3_aa: ASSYGSNTEAF
clone_size: few
v_call: TRBV6-6
j_call: TRBJ1-1

cdr3_aa: ASSPRVNTEAF
clone_size: .
v_call: TRBV9
j_call: TRBJ1-1

cdr3_aa: ASASDPYEQY
clone_size: .
v_call: TRBV27
j_call: TRBJ2-7

cdr3_aa: ACSDREQF
clone_size: .
v_call: TRBV30
j_call: TRBJ2-1

cdr3_aa: ASSPSGPGAYEQY
clone_size: .
v_call: TRBV7-6
j_call: TRBJ2-7

cdr3_aa: ASSTTQETQY
clone_size: once
v_call: TRBV18
j_call: TRBJ2-5

cdr3_aa: ASSLGQGGPTDTQY
clone_size: .
v_call: TRBV7-8
j_call: TRBJ2-3

cdr3_aa: ASSPTGVTGETQY
clone_size: .
v_call: TRBV7-3
j_call: TRBJ2-5

cdr3_aa: ASSEIGQGAYEQY
clone_size: once
v_call: TRBV2
j_call: TRBJ2-7

cdr3_aa: ASSFGGGEQF
clone_size: .
v_call: TRBV7-9
j_call: TRBJ2-1

cdr3_aa: ATSRGQFPKLF
clone_size: .
v_call: TRBV15
j_call: TRBJ1-4

cdr3_aa: ASSHTSGAGEKLF
clone_size: .
v_call: TRBV16
j_call: TRBJ1-4

cdr3_aa: ASSVAGSGANEQF
clone_size: .
v_call: TRBV9
j_call: TRBJ2-1

cdr3_aa: ASSTEGLNTEAF
clone_size: .
v_call: TRBV19
j_call: TRBJ1-1

cdr3_aa: ASSLWTTSTDTQY
clone_size: .
v_call: TRBV27
j_call: TRBJ2-3